One and the same sample provided the 3 T cell receptor beta chains below, sequenced in a study of graft-versus-host responses after intestinal transplantation. Assay used: immunoSEQ multiplex PCR; TCRdb lists only in-frame clones, some missing. The top ten clones hold approximately 0.4% of a sample with some 90,000 clones, around 92% of them seen once. These receptors have no identified antigens. Source: unstimulated CD8+ T cells sorted from spleen or lymph node cells, taken before transplant. These receptors came from a human donor who was the organ donor for an intestinal transplant.

For this clone: Other DNA sequences of this sample code for an identical CDR3. CDR3 coding DNA: TGCGCCAGCAGCCAAGGGCTGGGCACAGATACGCAGTATTTT. Residues: CASSQGLGTDTQYF. The rearrangement uses TRBV4-1 and TRBJ2-3, with D uncertain. The CDR3 sequence is 14 residues long. The V gene lost 1 base and the J gene lost 1 base, with 6 bases spanning the gap. The germline V gene encodes CDR1 MGHRA and CDR2 YSYEKL.

The rearrangement links TRBV28 to TRBJ2-1; maybe TRBD2 (6 bases). Deletions cut 3 bases from V and 5 bases from J, with 17 bases between. The CDR3 covers 16 residues. Germline V gene sequence: CDR1 MDHEN, CDR2 SYDVKM. The CDR3 region is CASSFRRGLYNNEQFF. In DNA, the CDR3 is TGTGCCAGCAGTTTTAGGCGGGGACTCTACAACAATGAGCAGTTCTTC.

The chain employs TRBV5-1 and TRBJ1-2; 9 bases are a match to TRBD1. V lost 4 bases, J lost 3 bases, and 7 bases stayed unmatched. CDR3 size: 15 residues. Germline V gene sequence: CDR1 SGHRS, CDR2 YFSETQ. The CDR3 DNA is TGCGCCAGCAGCAGAGGACAGGGGTCAGACTATGGCTACACCTTC. Amino acid sequence: CASSRGQGSDYGYTF. Full variable domain (rest looked up from reference TRBV5-1 and TRBJ1-2): KAGVTQTPRYLIKTRGQQVTLSCSPISGHRSVSWYQQTPGQGLQFLFEYFSETQRNKGNFPGRFSGRQFSNSRSEMNVSTLELGDSALYLCASSRGQGSDYGYTFGSGTRLTVV.